This T cell receptor beta chain was identified during a study of graft-versus-host responses after intestinal transplantation. Study summary: The recipients all started with anti-thymocyte globulin induction and then took tacrolimus and steroids for 3 to 4 years.

The CDR3 is 15 amino acids. CDR1 MGHRA and CDR2 YSYEKL come from the germline V gene. V was pared by 0 bases and J by 3 bases, with 9 bases between. With respect to this clone: Its antigen remains unknown.

Overall study findings and caveats: Early HvG declines after transplant were associated with peak circulating GvH clone levels.

Libraries were prepared by immunoSEQ multiplex PCR; TCRdb keeps only in-frame clonotypes and omits some of them. This table has under 150,000 clones, approximately 94% appearing once. The sequencing used unstimulated CD4+ T cells sorted from spleen or lymph node cells, collected before intestinal transplant. The genes are TRBV4-1 and TRBJ1-5; D is ambiguous. The receptor was derived from a human donor who received an intestinal transplant. The CDR3 loop reads CASSQEPTVNQPQHF. Written as DNA, the CDR3 is TGCGCCAGCAGCCAAGAGCCCACGGTCAATCAGCCCCAGCATTTT.